This T cell receptor (beta chain) is drawn from a study of healthy donors' naive CD4 and CD8 T cells. TCR libraries were built from about 500 ng of total RNA by linear amplification. TCRdb re-called the reads through MiXCR, storing one row per CDR3 protein. The sample shows approximately 180,000 distinct CDR3 sequences, about 76% of them seen only once. Germline CDR1 is SGHVS and CDR2 is FQNEAQ. Trimming removed 5 bases from V and 6 bases from J; junction bases left unmatched: 4. This CDR3 spans 13 amino acids. This chain uses TRBV7-8 with TRBJ2-1, with 7 positions matching TRBD1. The sample was naive CD4+ and CD8+ T cells sorted from blood, pooled from several donors. The clonotype was recovered from a pool of human donors in good health; the sample pools cells from several healthy donors. The CDR3 DNA follows: TGTGCCAGCAGCATGACAGGGCCCAATGAGCAGTTCTTC. Its translation is CASSMTGPNEQFF.